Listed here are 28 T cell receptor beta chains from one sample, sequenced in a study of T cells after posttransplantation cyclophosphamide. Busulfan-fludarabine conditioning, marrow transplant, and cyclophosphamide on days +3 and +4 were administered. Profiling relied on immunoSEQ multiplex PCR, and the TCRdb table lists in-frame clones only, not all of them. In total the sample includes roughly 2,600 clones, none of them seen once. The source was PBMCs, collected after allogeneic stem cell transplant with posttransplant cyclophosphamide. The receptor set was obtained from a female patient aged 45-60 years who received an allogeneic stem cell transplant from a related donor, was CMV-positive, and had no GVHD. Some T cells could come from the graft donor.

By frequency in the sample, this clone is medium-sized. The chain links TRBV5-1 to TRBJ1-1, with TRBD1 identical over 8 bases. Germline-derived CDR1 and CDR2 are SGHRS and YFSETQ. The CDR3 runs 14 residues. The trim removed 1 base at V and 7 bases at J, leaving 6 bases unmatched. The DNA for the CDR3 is TGCGCCAGCAGCTTGACTCGCAGGGGGCTTGAAGCTTTCTTT. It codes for CASSLTRRGLEAFF. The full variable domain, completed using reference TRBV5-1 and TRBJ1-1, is KAGVTQTPRYLIKTRGQQVTLSCSPISGHRSVSWYQQTPGQGLQFLFEYFSETQRNKGNFPGRFSGRQFSNSRSEMNVSTLELGDSALYLCASSLTRRGLEAFFGQGTRLTVV.

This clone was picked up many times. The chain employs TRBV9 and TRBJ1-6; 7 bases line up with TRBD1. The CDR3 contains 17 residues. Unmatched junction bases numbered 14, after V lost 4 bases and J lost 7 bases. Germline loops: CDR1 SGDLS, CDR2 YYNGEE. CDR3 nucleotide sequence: TGTGCCAGCAGCTCTAGACCGGGACAGCTAAGGAATTCACCCCTCCACTTT. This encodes CASSSRPGQLRNSPLHF.

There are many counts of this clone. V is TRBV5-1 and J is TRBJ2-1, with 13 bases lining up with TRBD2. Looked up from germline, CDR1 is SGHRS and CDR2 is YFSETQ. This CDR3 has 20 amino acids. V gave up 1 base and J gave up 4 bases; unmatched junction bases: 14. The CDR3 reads CASSLPSTGLAGVRYNEQFF. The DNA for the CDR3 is TGCGCCAGCAGCTTGCCCTCCACCGGACTAGCGGGAGTGCGATACAATGAGCAGTTCTTC.

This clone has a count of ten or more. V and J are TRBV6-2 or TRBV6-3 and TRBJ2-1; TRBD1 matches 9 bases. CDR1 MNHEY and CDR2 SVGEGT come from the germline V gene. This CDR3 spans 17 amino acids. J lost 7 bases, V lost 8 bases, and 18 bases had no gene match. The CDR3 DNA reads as TGTGCCAGCGTAGTTAAATATCGAGGGGACAGGGTTAATGAGCAGTTCTTC. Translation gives CASVVKYRGDRVNEQFF.

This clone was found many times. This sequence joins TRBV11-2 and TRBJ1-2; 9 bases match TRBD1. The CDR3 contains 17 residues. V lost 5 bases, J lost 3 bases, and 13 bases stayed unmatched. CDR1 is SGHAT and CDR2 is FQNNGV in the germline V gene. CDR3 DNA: TGTGCCAGCAGCCCACGGAAAAGGACAGGGGACTACTATGGCTACACCTTC. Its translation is CASSPRKRTGDYYGYTF.

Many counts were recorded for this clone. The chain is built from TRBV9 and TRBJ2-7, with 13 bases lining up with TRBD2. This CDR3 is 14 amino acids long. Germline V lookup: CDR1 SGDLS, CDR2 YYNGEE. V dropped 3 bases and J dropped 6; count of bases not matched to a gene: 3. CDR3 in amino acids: CASSAGLAGVEQYF. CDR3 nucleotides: TGTGCCAGCAGCGCCGGACTAGCGGGAGTCGAGCAGTACTTC.

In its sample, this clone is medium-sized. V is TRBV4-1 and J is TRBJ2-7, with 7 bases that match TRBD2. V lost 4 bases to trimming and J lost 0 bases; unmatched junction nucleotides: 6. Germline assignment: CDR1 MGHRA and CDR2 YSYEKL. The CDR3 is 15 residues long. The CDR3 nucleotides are TGCGCCAGCAGCCCAGGCGGGGGTGTCTCCTACGAGCAGTACTTC. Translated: CASSPGGGVSYEQYF.

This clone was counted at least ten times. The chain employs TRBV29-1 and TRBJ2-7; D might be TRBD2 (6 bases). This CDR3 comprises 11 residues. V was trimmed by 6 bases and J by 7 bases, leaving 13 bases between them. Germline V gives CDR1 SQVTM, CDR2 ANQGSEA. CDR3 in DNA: TGCAGCGTCCCACGGGGGAGGGAGCAGTACTTC. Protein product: CSVPRGREQYF.

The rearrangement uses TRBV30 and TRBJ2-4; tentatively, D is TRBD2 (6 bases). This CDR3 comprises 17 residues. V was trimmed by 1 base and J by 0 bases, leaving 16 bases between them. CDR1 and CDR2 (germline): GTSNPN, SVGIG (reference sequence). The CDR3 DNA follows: TGTGCCTGGAGTGGGTTGGCGGGAATCGCAGCCAAAAACATTCAGTACTTC. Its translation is CAWSGLAGIAAKNIQYF.

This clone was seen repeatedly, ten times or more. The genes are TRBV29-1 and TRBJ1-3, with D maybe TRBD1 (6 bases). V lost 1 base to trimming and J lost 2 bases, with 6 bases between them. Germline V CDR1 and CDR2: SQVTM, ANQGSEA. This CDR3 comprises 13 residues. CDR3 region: CSVEGGPGNTIYF. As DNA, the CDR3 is TGCAGCGTTGAAGGGGGGCCTGGAAACACCATATATTTT.

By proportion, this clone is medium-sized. CDR3 nucleotide sequence: TGTGCCACGTCCTTCTACAATGAGCAGTTCTTC. Protein: CATSFYNEQFF. The chain couples TRBV24-1 to TRBJ2-1; no clear D. There are 11 residues in the CDR3. Trimming stripped 10 bases from V and 3 bases from J, with 6 bases between. Looked up from germline, CDR1 is KGHDR and CDR2 is SFDVKD.

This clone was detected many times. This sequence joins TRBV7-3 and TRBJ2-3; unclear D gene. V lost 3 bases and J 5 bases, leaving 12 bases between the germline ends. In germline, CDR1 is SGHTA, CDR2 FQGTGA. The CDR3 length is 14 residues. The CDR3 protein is CASSFSRTQDTQYF. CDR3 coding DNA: TGTGCCAGCAGCTTTAGCCGCACACAAGATACGCAGTATTTT.

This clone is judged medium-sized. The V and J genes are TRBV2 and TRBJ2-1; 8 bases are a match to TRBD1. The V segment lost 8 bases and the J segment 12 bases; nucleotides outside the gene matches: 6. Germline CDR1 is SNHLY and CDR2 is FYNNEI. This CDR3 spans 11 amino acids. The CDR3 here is CASRQGLAQFF. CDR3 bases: TGTGCCAGCCGACAGGGGTTGGCGCAGTTCTTC.

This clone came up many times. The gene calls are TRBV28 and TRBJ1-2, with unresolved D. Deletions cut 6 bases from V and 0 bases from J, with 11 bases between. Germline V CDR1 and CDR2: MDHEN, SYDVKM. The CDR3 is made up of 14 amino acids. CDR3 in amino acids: CASRFPTSNYGYTF. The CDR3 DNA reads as TGTGCCAGCAGATTCCCGACATCTAACTATGGCTACACCTTC.

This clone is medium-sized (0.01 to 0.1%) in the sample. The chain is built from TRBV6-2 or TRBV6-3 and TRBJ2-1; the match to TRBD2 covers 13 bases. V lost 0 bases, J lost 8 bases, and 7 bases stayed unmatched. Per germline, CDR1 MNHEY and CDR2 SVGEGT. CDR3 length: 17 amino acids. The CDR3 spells CASSYSNGLAGADEQFF. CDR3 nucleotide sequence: TGTGCCAGCAGTTACTCAAACGGACTAGCGGGAGCCGATGAGCAGTTCTTC.

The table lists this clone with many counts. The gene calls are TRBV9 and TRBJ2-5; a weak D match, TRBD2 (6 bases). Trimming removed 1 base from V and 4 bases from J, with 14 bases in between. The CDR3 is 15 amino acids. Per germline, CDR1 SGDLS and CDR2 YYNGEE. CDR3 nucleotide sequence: TGTGCCAGCAGCGTATCGAGGAGGGCCGGAGAGACCCAGTACTTC. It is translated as CASSVSRRAGETQYF.

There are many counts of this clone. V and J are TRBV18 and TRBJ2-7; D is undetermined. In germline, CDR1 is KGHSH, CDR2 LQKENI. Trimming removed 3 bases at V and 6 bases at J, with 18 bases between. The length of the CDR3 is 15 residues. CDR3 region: CASSPSATSTVEQYF. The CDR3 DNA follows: TGTGCCAGCTCACCGAGCGCGACTTCGACCGTCGAGCAGTACTTC.

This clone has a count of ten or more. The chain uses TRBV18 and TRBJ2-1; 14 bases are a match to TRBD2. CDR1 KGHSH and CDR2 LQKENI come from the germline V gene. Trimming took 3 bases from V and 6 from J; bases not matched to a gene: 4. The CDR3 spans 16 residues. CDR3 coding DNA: TGTGCCAGCTCACCCCCGACTAGCGGGAGGGGCAATGAGCAGTTCTTC. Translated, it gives CASSPPTSGRGNEQFF.

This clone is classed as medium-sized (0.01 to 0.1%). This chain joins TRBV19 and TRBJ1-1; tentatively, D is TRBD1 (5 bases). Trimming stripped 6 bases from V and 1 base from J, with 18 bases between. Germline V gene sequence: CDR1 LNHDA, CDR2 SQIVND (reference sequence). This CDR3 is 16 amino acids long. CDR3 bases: TGTGCCAGTAGAAGTAACTTAAGGGGAAAGAACACTGAAGCTTTCTTT. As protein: CASRSNLRGKNTEAFF.

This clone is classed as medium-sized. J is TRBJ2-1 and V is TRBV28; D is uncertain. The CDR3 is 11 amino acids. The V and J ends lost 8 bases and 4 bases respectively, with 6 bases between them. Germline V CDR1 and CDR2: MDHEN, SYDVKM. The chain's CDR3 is CASRTYNEQFF. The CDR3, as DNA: TGTGCCAGCCGAACTTACAATGAGCAGTTCTTC. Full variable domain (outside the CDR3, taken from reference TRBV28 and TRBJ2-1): DVKVTQSSRYLVKRTGEKVFLECVQDMDHENMFWYRQDPGLGLRLIYFSYDVKMKEKGDIPEGYSVSREKKERFSLILESASTNQTSMYLCASRTYNEQFFGPGTRLTVL.

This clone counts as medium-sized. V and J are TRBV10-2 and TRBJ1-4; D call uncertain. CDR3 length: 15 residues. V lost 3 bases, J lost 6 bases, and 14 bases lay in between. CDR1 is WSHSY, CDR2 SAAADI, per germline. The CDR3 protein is CASSEGSDGYEKLFF. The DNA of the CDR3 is TGCGCCAGCAGTGAAGGCAGCGACGGCTATGAAAAACTGTTTTTT.

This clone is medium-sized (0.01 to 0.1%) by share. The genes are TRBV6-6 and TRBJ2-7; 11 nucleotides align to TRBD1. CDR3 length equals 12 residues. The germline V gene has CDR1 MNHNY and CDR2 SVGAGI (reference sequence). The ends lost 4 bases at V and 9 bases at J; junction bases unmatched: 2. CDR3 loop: CASSLGQGVQYF. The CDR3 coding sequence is TGTGCCAGCAGTTTGGGACAGGGGGTGCAGTACTTC.

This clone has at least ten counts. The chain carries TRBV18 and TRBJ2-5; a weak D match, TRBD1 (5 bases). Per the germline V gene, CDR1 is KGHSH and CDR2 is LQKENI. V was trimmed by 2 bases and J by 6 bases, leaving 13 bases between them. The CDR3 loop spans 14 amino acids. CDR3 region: CASSPNGDRQTQYF. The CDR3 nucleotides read TGTGCCAGCTCACCAAATGGAGACAGACAGACCCAGTACTTC.

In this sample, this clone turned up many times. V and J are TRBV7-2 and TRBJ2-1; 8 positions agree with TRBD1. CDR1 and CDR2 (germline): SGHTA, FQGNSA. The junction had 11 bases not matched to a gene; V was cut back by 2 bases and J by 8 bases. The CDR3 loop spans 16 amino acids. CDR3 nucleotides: TGTGCCAGCAGCTTATCCCCGCAGGGGGCAAGGGATGAGCAGTTCTTC. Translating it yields CASSLSPQGARDEQFF. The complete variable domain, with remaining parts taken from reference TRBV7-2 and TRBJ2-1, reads GAGVSQSPSNKVTEKGKDVELRCDPISGHTALYWYRQSLGQGLEFLIYFQGNSAPDKSGLPSDRFSAERTGGSVSTLTIQRTQQEDSAVYLCASSLSPQGARDEQFFGPGTRLTVL.

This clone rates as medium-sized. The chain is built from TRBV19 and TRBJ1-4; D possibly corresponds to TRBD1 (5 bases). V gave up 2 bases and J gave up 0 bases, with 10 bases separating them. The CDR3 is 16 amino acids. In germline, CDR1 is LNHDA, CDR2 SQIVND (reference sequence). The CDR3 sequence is CASSITGVATNEKLFF. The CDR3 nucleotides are TGTGCCAGTAGTATAACAGGAGTTGCAACTAATGAAAAACTGTTTTTT.

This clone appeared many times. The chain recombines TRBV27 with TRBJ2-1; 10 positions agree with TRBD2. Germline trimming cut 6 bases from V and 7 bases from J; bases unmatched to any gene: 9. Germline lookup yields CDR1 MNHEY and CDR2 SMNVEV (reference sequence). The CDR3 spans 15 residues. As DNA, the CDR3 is TGTGCCAGCAGCCGGCTAGCGGGAGTTCAAAATGAGCAGTTCTTC. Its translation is CASSRLAGVQNEQFF.

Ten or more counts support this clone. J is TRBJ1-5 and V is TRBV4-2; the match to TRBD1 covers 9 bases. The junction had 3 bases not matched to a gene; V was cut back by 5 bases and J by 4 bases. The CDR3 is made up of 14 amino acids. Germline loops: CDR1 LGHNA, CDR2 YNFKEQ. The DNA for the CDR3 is TGTGCCAGCAGCTGGGGACAGGGAAATCAGCCCCAGCATTTT. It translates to CASSWGQGNQPQHF.

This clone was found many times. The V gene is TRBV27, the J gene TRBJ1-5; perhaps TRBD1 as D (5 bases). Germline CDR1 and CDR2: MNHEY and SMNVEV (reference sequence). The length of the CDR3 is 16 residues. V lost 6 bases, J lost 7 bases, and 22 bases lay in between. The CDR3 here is CASRDKISEIGQPQHF. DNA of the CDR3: TGTGCCAGCAGGGACAAAATCAGTGAAATTGGGCAGCCCCAGCATTTT.